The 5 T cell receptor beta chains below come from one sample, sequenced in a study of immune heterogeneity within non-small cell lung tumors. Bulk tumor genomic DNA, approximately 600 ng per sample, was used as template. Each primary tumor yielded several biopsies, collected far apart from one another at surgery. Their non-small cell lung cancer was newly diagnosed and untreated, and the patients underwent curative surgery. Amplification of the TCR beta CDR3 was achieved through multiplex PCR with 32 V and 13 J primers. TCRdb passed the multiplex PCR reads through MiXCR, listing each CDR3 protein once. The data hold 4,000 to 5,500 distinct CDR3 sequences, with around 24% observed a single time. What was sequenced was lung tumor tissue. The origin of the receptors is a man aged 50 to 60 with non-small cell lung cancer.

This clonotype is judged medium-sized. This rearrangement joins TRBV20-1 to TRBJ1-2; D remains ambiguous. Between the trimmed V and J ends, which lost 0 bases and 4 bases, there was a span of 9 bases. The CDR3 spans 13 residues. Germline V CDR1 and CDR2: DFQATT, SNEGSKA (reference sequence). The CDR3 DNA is TGCAGTGCTAGAGATTCAGTTACCTATGGCTACACCTTC. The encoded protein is CSARDSVTYGYTF.

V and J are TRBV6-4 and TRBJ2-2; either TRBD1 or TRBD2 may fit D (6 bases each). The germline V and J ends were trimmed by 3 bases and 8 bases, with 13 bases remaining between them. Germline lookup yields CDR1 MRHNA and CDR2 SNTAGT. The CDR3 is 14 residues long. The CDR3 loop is CASSEGGPTGELFF. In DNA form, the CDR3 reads TGTGCCAGCAGTGAAGGGGGGCCCACAGGGGAGCTGTTTTTT.

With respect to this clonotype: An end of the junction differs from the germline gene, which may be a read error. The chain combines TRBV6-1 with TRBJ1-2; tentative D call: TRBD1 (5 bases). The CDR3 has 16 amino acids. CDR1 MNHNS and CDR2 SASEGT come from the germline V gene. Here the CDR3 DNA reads TGTGCCAGCAGTGAAACTGCGACAGTAATTAACTATGACTACACCTTC. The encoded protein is CASSETATVINYDYTF.

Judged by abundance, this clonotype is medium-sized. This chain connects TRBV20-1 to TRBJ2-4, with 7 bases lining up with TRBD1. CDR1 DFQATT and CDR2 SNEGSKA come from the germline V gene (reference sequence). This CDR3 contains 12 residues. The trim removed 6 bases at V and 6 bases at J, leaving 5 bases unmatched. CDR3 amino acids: CSAATGLNIQYF. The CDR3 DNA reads TGCAGTGCCGCGACAGGGTTAAACATTCAGTACTTC.

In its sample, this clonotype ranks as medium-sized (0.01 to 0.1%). The DNA for the CDR3 is TGTGCCAGCAGCCCAGCGAAGTCTAGCTGGCCCGAGCAGTACTTC. This codes for CASSPAKSSWPEQYF. The chain is built from TRBV3-1 and TRBJ2-7; perhaps TRBD2 as D (5 bases). Germline lookup yields CDR1 LGHDT and CDR2 YNNKEL (reference sequence). V gave up 4 bases and J gave up 6 bases, with 19 bases separating them. The CDR3 totals 15 residues.